Listed below are T cell receptor beta chains from one sample, sequenced in a study of neurological immune-mediated disorders. From the 5' RACE reads, TCRdb called clonotypes with MiXCR, one entry per CDR3 protein. The data hold approximately 46,000 distinct CDR3 sequences, with approximately 11% observed a single time. The material sequenced was PBMCs. These receptors originate from a woman between 40 and 55 years old in good health. Both conserved end residues are part of each CDR3. A D gene is named only where the DNA matches it firmly. Size tells how often a clone was seen (once, few, many) or the class of an expanded clone, and some rows leave it out.

many,TRBJ2-5,NA,TRBV5-1,12,TGCGCCAGCAGCTTGGTAGAGGAGACCCAGTACTTC,CASSLVEETQYF
few,TRBJ2-7,TRBD1,TRBV29-1,13,TGCAGCGTTGAAGCATTGACAGGGAGCGAGCAGTACTTC,CSVEALTGSEQYF
many,TRBJ2-5,TRBD2,TRBV2,16,TGTGCCAGCAGGAGAGGACTAGCGGGAGCAGAAGAGACCCAGTACTTC,CASRRGLAGAEETQYF
few,TRBJ2-5,NA,TRBV29-1,13,TGCAGCGTCCGCACGACAGGTCAAGAGACCCAGTACTTC,CSVRTTGQETQYF
many,TRBJ2-2,NA,TRBV29-1,13,TGCAGCGTTGTACCGCAAGATCCCGGGGAGCTGTTTTTT,CSVVPQDPGELFF
many,TRBJ2-4,TRBD2,TRBV10-3,15,TGTGCCATCAGTGAGAGCGGGACTAGCTCTCGCATTCAGTACTTC,CAISESGTSSRIQYF
many,TRBJ1-1,TRBD1,TRBV5-1,16,TGCGCCAGCAGCCCCCAGGGACAGGGGGCGATCGCTGAAGCTTTCTTT,CASSPQGQGAIAEAFF
NA,TRBJ2-5,NA,TRBV5-1,17,TGCGCCAGCAGCTTGGGCATGCTGGGACTCACCCAAGAGACCCAGTACTTC,CASSLGMLGLTQETQYF
many,TRBJ2-3,TRBD2,TRBV7-2,18,TGTGCCAGCAGAAGAAGGACTAGCGGGAGGCTCGGCACAGATACGCAGTATTTT,CASRRRTSGRLGTDTQYF
NA,TRBJ2-2,NA,TRBV6-5,14,TGTGCCATCTCCCGGGATTTTGGAACCGGGGAGCTGTTTTTT,CAISRDFGTGELFF